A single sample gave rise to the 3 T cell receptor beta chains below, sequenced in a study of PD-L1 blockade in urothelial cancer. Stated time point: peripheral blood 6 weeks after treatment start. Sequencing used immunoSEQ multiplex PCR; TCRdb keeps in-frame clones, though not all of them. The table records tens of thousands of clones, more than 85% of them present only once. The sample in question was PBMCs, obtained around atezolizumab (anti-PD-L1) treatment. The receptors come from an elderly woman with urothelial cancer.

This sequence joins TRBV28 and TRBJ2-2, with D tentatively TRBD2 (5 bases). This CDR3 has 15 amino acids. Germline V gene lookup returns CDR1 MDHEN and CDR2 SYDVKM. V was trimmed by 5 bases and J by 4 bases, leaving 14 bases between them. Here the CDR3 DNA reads TGTGCCAGCAGTCCCCTGGGAGAGGGCACCGGGGAGCTGTTTTTT. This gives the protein CASSPLGEGTGELFF.

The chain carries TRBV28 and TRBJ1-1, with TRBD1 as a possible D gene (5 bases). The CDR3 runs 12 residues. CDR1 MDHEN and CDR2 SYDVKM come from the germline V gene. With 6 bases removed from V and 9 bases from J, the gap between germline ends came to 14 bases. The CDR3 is CASSYPGHQAFF. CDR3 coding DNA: TGTGCCAGCAGCTACCCAGGGCATCAAGCTTTCTTT.

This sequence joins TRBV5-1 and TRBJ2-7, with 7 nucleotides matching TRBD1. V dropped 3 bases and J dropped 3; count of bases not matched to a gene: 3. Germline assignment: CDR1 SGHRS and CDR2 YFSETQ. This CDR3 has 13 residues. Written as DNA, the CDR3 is TGCGCCAGCAGCTCCGGACAGGACTACGAGCAGTACTTC. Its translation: CASSSGQDYEQYF.